The text below deals with one TCR beta chain. Its antigen is not known. TCRdb reprocessed the reads via MiXCR and lists one record per CDR3 protein. The top ten clones hold around 70% of a sample with approximately 100,000 distinct CDR3 sequences, roughly two fifths of them seen once. The CDR3 extends over 13 amino acids. Deletions cut 9 bases from V and 4 bases from J, with 13 bases between. This specimen belongs to a study of T cell repertoires in cytomegalovirus infection. Material: CD8+ T cells from cultured PBMCs, obtained from culture after CMV antigen stimulation. The chain carries TRBV12-3 or TRBV12-4 and TRBJ2-1; D is unresolved. The sequence derives from a human donor in good health (CMV status not recorded). Some clones in this sample may be carry-over from other donors' samples. The CDR3 region has the DNA TGTGCCAGTAAGATTCGTCGATACAATGAGCAGTTCTTC. It yields the protein CASKIRRYNEQFF.